This T cell receptor beta chain was sequenced for a study of OX40 agonist ivuxolimab in advanced cancers. Germline V lookup: CDR1 MNHEY, CDR2 SMNVEV (reference sequence). Deletions cut 5 bases from V and 5 bases from J, with 14 bases between. The CDR3 consists of 14 residues. Measured with immunoSEQ multiplex PCR; TCRdb has only the in-frame clones, and not every one. The sample gives fewer than 130,000 clones, roughly nine tenths of which show up once; about 0.28% is in the top ten. This clone occurred once. The gene calls are TRBV27 and TRBJ2-3; D remains ambiguous. This specimen was CD4+ or CD8+ T cells sorted from blood, taken in a trial of the OX40 agonist ivuxolimab. The sequence was obtained from an adult with an advanced solid tumor such as melanoma, head and neck, liver or kidney cancer. In nucleotides, the CDR3 is TGTGCCAGCAGTACTACCTCTGGCTTAGATACGCAGTATTTT. Amino acids: CASSTTSGLDTQYF.